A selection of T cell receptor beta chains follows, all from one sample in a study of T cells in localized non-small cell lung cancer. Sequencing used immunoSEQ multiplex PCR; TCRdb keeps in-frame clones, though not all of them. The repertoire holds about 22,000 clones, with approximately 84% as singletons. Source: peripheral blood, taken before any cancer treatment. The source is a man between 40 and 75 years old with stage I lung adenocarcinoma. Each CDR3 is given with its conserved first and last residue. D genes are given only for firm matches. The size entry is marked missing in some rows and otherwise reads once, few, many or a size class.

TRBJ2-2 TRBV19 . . CASSVTNTGELFF TGTGCCAGTAGTGTAACGAACACCGGGGAGCTGTTTTTT
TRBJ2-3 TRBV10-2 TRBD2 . CASSESPTSSGRSTDTQYF TGCGCCAGCAGTGAGTCACCCACTTCTAGCGGGAGAAGCACAGATACGCAGTATTTT
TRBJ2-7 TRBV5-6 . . CASSLWGSTYEQYF TGTGCCAGCAGCTTGTGGGGGTCCACCTACGAGCAGTACTTC
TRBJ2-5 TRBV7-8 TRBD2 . CASSFGRGGETQYF TGTGCCAGCAGCTTTGGGAGGGGCGGTGAGACCCAGTACTTC
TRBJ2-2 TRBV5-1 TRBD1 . CASRTGANTGELFF TGCGCCAGTAGGACAGGCGCGAACACCGGGGAGCTGTTTTTT
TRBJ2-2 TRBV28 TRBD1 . CASSSPTGGTGELFF TGTGCCAGCAGTTCCCCGACAGGGGGGACCGGGGAGCTGTTTTTT
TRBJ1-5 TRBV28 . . CASSERGAGDQPQHF TGTGCCAGCTCGGAAAGGGGGGCCGGAGATCAGCCCCAGCATTTT
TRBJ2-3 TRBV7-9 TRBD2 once CASSSPTSGRRDTQYF TGTGCCAGCAGCTCCCCGACTAGCGGGAGAAGAGATACGCAGTATTTT
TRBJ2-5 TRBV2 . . CASSETGQWWETQYF TGTGCCAGCAGTGAAACGGGGCAGTGGTGGGAGACCCAGTACTTC
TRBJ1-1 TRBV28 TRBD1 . CASSLVRRGTEAFF TGTGCCAGCAGTTTAGTTCGCAGGGGGACTGAAGCTTTCTTT
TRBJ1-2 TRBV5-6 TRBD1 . CASSSGQSYGYTF TGTGCCAGCAGCTCGGGACAGTCCTATGGCTACACCTTC
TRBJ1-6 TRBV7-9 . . CASSGSSGTHNNSPLHF TGTGCCAGCAGCGGTAGTTCCGGGACACATAATAATTCACCCCTCCACTTT
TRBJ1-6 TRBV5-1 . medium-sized CASSLLQSGNSPLHF TGCGCCAGCAGCTTACTACAGTCAGGCAATTCACCCCTCCACTTT
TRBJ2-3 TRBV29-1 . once CSVGLQATTDTQYF TGCAGCGTGGGGTTACAGGCTACCACAGATACGCAGTATTTT
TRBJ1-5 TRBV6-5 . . CASSYSAYQPQHF TGTGCCAGCAGTTACTCAGCGTATCAGCCCCAGCATTTT
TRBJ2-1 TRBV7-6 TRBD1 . CASSPLNGQVNNEQFF TGTGCCAGCAGCCCTCTTAATGGACAGGTTAACAATGAGCAGTTCTTC
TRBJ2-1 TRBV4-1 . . CASSYFDTGLGDEQFF TGCGCCAGCAGCTATTTCGATACGGGCCTTGGGGATGAGCAGTTCTTC
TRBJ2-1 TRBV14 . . CASSERELGEQFF TGTGCCAGCTCCGAGAGGGAGCTGGGCGAGCAGTTCTTC
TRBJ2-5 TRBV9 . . CASSVDGETQYF TGTGCCAGCAGCGTAGATGGGGAGACCCAGTACTTC
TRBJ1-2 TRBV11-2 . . CASSLAGDNGYTF TGTGCCAGCAGCCTCGCGGGCGACAATGGCTACACCTTC
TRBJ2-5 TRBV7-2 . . CASNRGAQETQYF TGTGCCAGCAACCGCGGGGCGCAAGAGACCCAGTACTTC
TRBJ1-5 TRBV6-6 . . CASSYSGVIRLPQHF TGTGCCAGCAGTTACTCAGGGGTAATTCGGCTGCCCCAGCATTTT
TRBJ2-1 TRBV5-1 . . CASSLAQIYNEQFF TGCGCCAGCAGCTTGGCACAGATTTACAATGAGCAGTTCTTC
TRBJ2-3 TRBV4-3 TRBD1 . CASSQVWDRPTDTQYF TGCGCCAGCAGCCAAGTTTGGGACAGGCCCACAGATACGCAGTATTTT
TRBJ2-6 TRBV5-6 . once CASSTLQGPPGANVLTF TGTGCCAGCAGCACATTACAGGGTCCCCCTGGGGCCAACGTCCTGACTTTC
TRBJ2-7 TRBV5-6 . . CASSPASTNGDEQYF TGTGCCAGCAGCCCGGCATCGACCAACGGCGACGAGCAGTACTTC
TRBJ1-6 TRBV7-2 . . CASTGQRLNSPLHF TGTGCCAGCACAGGACAGAGACTTAATTCACCCCTCCACTTT
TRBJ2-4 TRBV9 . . CASSTTGLAKNIQYF TGTGCCAGCAGCACGACAGGATTAGCCAAAAACATTCAGTACTTC
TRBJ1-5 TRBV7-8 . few CASSLMAGRGEPQHF TGTGCCAGCAGCTTAATGGCAGGGCGGGGGGAGCCCCAGCATTTT
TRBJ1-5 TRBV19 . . CASSIQGTGASEPQHF TGTGCCAGTAGTATACAGGGCACGGGGGCATCGGAGCCCCAGCATTTT
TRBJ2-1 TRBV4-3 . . CASSPYEGVYNEQFF TGCGCCAGCAGCCCGTACGAGGGCGTTTACAATGAGCAGTTCTTC
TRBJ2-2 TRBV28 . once CASNGIGELFF TGTGCCAGCAATGGTATCGGGGAGCTGTTTTTT
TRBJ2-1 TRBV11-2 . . CASSGGTSYYNEQFF TGTGCCAGCAGCGGAGGGACCTCCTACTACAATGAGCAGTTCTTC
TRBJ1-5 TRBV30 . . CAWSGKVGDDQPQHF TGTGCCTGGAGTGGCAAGGTGGGGGACGATCAGCCCCAGCATTTT
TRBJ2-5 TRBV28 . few CASSPGTYQETQYF TGTGCCAGCAGTCCCGGGACCTACCAAGAGACCCAGTACTTC
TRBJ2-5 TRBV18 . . CASSSSGGGETQYF TGTGCCAGCTCATCCAGCGGAGGAGGAGAGACCCAGTACTTC
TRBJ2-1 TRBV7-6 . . CASSLAAGTYNEQFF TGTGCCAGCAGCTTAGCGGCGGGGACCTACAATGAGCAGTTCTTC
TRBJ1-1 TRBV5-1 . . CASSLQGSNTEAFF TGCGCCAGCAGCTTGCAGGGGTCGAACACTGAAGCTTTCTTT
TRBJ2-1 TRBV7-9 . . CASSLALGPPSNEQFF TGTGCCAGCAGCTTAGCATTAGGGCCCCCGTCGAATGAGCAGTTCTTC
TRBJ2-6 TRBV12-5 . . CASGLDSSGANVLTF TGTGCTAGTGGTTTGGACAGCTCTGGGGCCAACGTCCTGACTTTC
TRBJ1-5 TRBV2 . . CASSDLRGGGSQPQHF TGTGCCAGCAGTGATTTGAGAGGAGGGGGGAGTCAGCCCCAGCATTTT
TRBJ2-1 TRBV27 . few CASSLGGAREQFF TGTGCCAGCAGTTTAGGGGGCGCACGGGAGCAGTTCTTC
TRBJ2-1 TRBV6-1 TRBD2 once CASNGLAGGNEQFF TGTGCCAGCAACGGACTAGCGGGAGGGAATGAGCAGTTCTTC
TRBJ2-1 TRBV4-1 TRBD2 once CASSQEGLAGGIGNEQFF TGCGCCAGCAGCCAAGAAGGGCTAGCGGGAGGAATAGGTAATGAGCAGTTCTTC
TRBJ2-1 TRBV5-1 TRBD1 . CASSSSLGTGGDEQFF TGCGCCAGCAGCTCAAGCCTCGGGACAGGTGGCGATGAGCAGTTCTTC
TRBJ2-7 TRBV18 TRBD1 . CASSPKTGKYEQYF TGTGCCAGCTCACCGAAGACAGGGAAGTACGAGCAGTACTTC
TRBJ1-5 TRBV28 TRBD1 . CASSLAGQGSFQPQHF TGTGCCAGCAGTTTAGCTGGACAGGGTTCTTTTCAGCCCCAGCATTTT
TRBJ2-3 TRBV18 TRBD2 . CASSPSGGGSTDTQYF TGTGCCAGCTCACCTAGCGGGGGTGGATCCACAGATACGCAGTATTTT
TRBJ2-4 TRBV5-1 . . CASSQDEPNIQYF TGCGCCAGCAGTCAGGACGAGCCAAACATTCAGTACTTC
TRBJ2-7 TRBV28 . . CASSGFYEQYF TGTGCCAGCAGTGGGTTCTACGAGCAGTACTTC
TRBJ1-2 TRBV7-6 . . CASSLDSGGSGYTF TGTGCCAGCAGCTTAGACTCTGGGGGCAGCGGCTACACCTTC
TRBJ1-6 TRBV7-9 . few CASTEMGSGPLHF TGTGCCAGCACCGAGATGGGGTCGGGGCCCCTCCACTTT
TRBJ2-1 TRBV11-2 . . CASSPFASSYNEQFF TGTGCCAGCAGCCCCTTCGCCAGCTCCTACAATGAGCAGTTCTTC
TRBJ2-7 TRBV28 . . CASSIPRDTLHPSYEQYF TGTGCCAGCAGTATTCCCCGGGACACCCTGCATCCATCATACGAGCAGTACTTC